This is a list of T cell receptor beta chains from one sample in a study of blood T cells in healthy people across ages. TCRdb itself ran the 5' RACE reads through MiXCR, one entry per CDR3 protein. The sample records 1.5 million or so distinct CDR3 sequences, 35% to 45% being singletons. The sample consisted of blood. These receptors all come from a woman aged 18 to 35 in good health. CDR3s include the opening cysteine and the closing phenylalanine or tryptophan. Each record gives: J gene, V gene, clone size, D gene, CDR3 DNA, CDR3 protein. The D gene is left open where the match is weak. Clone size, where shown, is once, few, many, or a class for clones that have expanded.

TRBJ2-2,TRBV4-3,.,.,TGCGCCAGCAGCCAAGATCCGGGGCTGAACACCGGGGAGCTGTTTTTT,CASSQDPGLNTGELFF
TRBJ2-2,TRBV9,.,.,TGTGCCAGCAGCTCTGGCCCCAGGAGCACCGGGGAGCTGTTTTTT,CASSSGPRSTGELFF
TRBJ1-2,TRBV7-8,.,TRBD1,TGTGCCAGCAGCTTAGCGCTGGACAGGGGGCGAAGTGGCTACACCTTC,CASSLALDRGRSGYTF
TRBJ2-1,TRBV6-5,.,TRBD2,TGTGCCAGCAGTTACGAAGTAGCGGGGGTCTACAATGAGCAGTTCTTC,CASSYEVAGVYNEQFF
TRBJ2-7,TRBV13,few,.,TGTGCCAGCACCGCAGGTACAGGAATTTCCGAGCAGTACTTC,CASTAGTGISEQYF
TRBJ1-2,TRBV4-3,many,.,TGCGCCAGCAGCAAGCAGGGGTTAGCTAACTATGGCTACACCTTC,CASSKQGLANYGYTF
TRBJ2-1,TRBV29-1,once,TRBD1,TGCAGCGCTGTAAGTCGTGACAGGGACTTCTTC,CSAVSRDRDFF
TRBJ1-4,TRBV28,few,TRBD1,TGTGCCAGCAGAGTTTGGGGGACAGGAAATAATGAAAAACTGTTTTTT,CASRVWGTGNNEKLFF
TRBJ2-3,TRBV4-3,few,.,TGCGCCAGCAGCCAAGAACCCAGCGGTAGCACAGATACGCAGTATTTT,CASSQEPSGSTDTQYF
TRBJ2-5,TRBV24-1,.,TRBD1,TGTGCCACCAGTGATTCCGGACAGGGGAGGTACGAGACCCAGTACTTC,CATSDSGQGRYETQYF
TRBJ2-5,TRBV5-6,.,.,TGTGCCAGCAGCTTGGGGGTCTATGATGAGCAGTACTTC,CASSLGVYDEQYF
TRBJ2-7,TRBV7-9,few,.,TGTGCCAGCAGCCTCCGGGACTTAACCTACGAGCAGTACTTC,CASSLRDLTYEQYF
TRBJ2-1,TRBV2,few,TRBD2,TGTGCCAGCAATAGAGGACTAGCGGGATACAATGAGCAGTTCTTC,CASNRGLAGYNEQFF
TRBJ2-7,TRBV29-1,.,TRBD1,TGCAGCGCTCTACCCGGGACAGCGCAAACCGAGCAGTACTTC,CSALPGTAQTEQYF
TRBJ1-5,TRBV24-1,.,.,TGTGCCACCAGCGGTAGAGGGGCCAATCAGCCCCAGCATTTT,CATSGRGANQPQHF
TRBJ2-1,TRBV12-3/TRBV12-4,.,.,TGTGCCAGCACCTTCAACAGGAGGGTTAACCACAATGAGCAGTTCTTC,CASTFNRRVNHNEQFF
TRBJ1-1,TRBV5-1,.,.,TGCGCCAGCAGCCCCGGGACGGTTAGTTATGAAGCTTTCTTT,CASSPGTVSYEAFF
TRBJ2-6,TRBV11-2,few,.,TGTGCCAGCAGCACAAGACAGTCCGACTCTGGGGCCAACGTCCTGACTTTC,CASSTRQSDSGANVLTF
TRBJ2-7,TRBV29-1,few,.,TGCAGCGTTGCGGGACCGGACAATGAGCAGTACTTC,CSVAGPDNEQYF
TRBJ2-1,TRBV4-2,few,TRBD2,TGTGCCAGCAGCCAAGCCCCGGGACTAGGTTTGAATGAGCAGTTCTTC,CASSQAPGLGLNEQFF
TRBJ2-3,TRBV12-3/TRBV12-4,few,TRBD2,TGTGCCAGCAGTCCGGGGACTAGCGGGATCGATACGCAGTATTTT,CASSPGTSGIDTQYF
TRBJ2-1,TRBV9,.,TRBD2,TGTGCCAGCAGCGTAGATCTAGCGGGAGCCTACAATGAGCAGTTCTTC,CASSVDLAGAYNEQFF
TRBJ1-1,TRBV16,.,TRBD1,TGTGCCAGCAGCCAAGTCAACAGGGGCACTGAAGCTTTCTTT,CASSQVNRGTEAFF
TRBJ1-5,TRBV15,.,.,TGTGCCACCAGCAGAGATCCGAAGGCAGGGGTAAATCAGCCCCAGCATTTT,CATSRDPKAGVNQPQHF
TRBJ2-7,TRBV4-2,few,.,TGTGCCAGCAGCCAAGATAGGGACACCTCCTACGAGCAGTACTTC,CASSQDRDTSYEQYF
TRBJ1-6,TRBV20-1,.,.,TGCAGTGCTAGAGAGGGGAGTGGCAACCTCTATAATTCACCCCTCCACTTT,CSAREGSGNLYNSPLHF
TRBJ2-7,TRBV4-1,once,TRBD1,TGCGCCAGCAGCCAAGATCCCCCGGGACAGGGGGCTTACGAGCAGTACTTC,CASSQDPPGQGAYEQYF
TRBJ2-5,TRBV25-1,.,.,TGTGCCAGCAGAACAATGGGAACCCAGTACTTC,CASRTMGTQYF
TRBJ1-4,TRBV14,.,TRBD1,TGTGCCAGCAGCCAATACAGGGGTACTGAAAAACTGTTTTTT,CASSQYRGTEKLFF
TRBJ2-1,TRBV7-2,.,TRBD1,TGTGCCAGCAGCGGTCGGGACAGGGACACCTACAATGAGCAGTTCTTC,CASSGRDRDTYNEQFF
TRBJ2-7,TRBV15,.,.,TGTGCCACCAGAACCGGGACTGACGACGAGCAGTACTTC,CATRTGTDDEQYF
TRBJ1-5,TRBV20-1,few,.,TGCAGTGCTAGAGTCAGCGACCGTTCCAATCAGCCCCAGCATTTT,CSARVSDRSNQPQHF
TRBJ2-7,TRBV5-4,.,TRBD2,TGTGCCAGCAGCTTAGGGACTAGCGGGAAGATCGAGCAGTACTTC,CASSLGTSGKIEQYF
TRBJ1-4,TRBV7-9,.,.,TGTGCCAGCAGCTCGGCCAACAGGGTATGGTCTGAAAAACTGTTTTTT,CASSSANRVWSEKLFF
TRBJ1-1,TRBV29-1,once,TRBD1,TGCAGCGTGGGTCGACAGGGGAAGGGGCTAGCTTTCTTT,CSVGRQGKGLAFF
TRBJ2-7,TRBV4-3,.,.,TGCGCCAGCAGCCAAGATGGGCAGGGGCCCTCCTACAATGAGCAGTACTTC,CASSQDGQGPSYNEQYF
TRBJ1-2,TRBV20-1,few,TRBD1,TGCAGTGCTAAAGCAGGGGGCAGTAGCTACACCTTC,CSAKAGGSSYTF
TRBJ2-2,TRBV29-1,.,.,TGCAGCGCCGTGGGTACCGGGGAGCTGTTTTTT,CSAVGTGELFF
TRBJ1-1,TRBV6-2/TRBV6-3,.,.,TGTGCCAGCAGTTACGCTAAGGGACGCCTGGGGGACACTGAAGCTTTCTTT,CASSYAKGRLGDTEAFF
TRBJ2-1,TRBV28,few,TRBD1,TGTGCCAGCAGTGTTTCCGGGACAGGGGCCTACAATGAGCAGTTCTTC,CASSVSGTGAYNEQFF
TRBJ1-1,TRBV5-1,few,.,TGCGCCAGCAGCTTGGCCCCGACCGGGACGGGTACTGAAGCTTTCTTT,CASSLAPTGTGTEAFF
TRBJ1-2,TRBV30,.,.,TGTGCCTGGAGTGTTCTCTGGGGTGGCTACACCTTC,CAWSVLWGGYTF
TRBJ2-1,TRBV7-3,.,.,TGTGCCAGCAGGCGCGGGGGCGTTACAATTAATGAGCAGTTCTTC,CASRRGGVTINEQFF
TRBJ2-7,TRBV2,.,.,TGTGCCAGCTTTCGGGAGCAATTCAATGAGCAGTACTTC,CASFREQFNEQYF